The subject of this entry is one TCR beta chain. Its antigen remains undetermined. Base quality data are lacking; no much larger clone is found one base away. These data belong to a study of vaccination and CD4 T cells after COVID-19 (dated by TCRdb to 2021 to 2024). Background on the whole study: Convalescent patients had a positive SARS-CoV-2 result on nasal swab PCR, and of these patients, fewer than ten had mild disease and one had severe disease. Post-COVID blood samples from convalescent patients were collected a median of roughly 100 days after diagnosis, with a range of roughly 35 to 180 days. In roughly 11 COVID-19 convalescent patients and a handful of infection-naive healthy vaccine recipients, the spike-specific CD4+ TCR repertoire before mRNA vaccination was compared with the repertoire after mRNA vaccination. Two doses of either the Pfizer-BioNTech BNT162b2 vaccine (n=8) or the Moderna mRNA-1273 vaccine (n=2) were administered to participants. The convalescent cohort included six males and four females, with two Hispanic individuals, seven Caucasians, two Asians and one multiracial person. Post-vaccine blood samples were taken a median of about 77 days after the second vaccine dose, with a range of roughly 13 to 250 days. Three convalescent patients gave samples both early after vaccination (day 14) and late after vaccination (days 161 to 241).

Libraries were built with PCR. Sequencing was performed on an Illumina iSeq 100. As for how the authors treated the data: Non-productive sequences were removed, and CDR3s that did not start with C, did not end with F or W, or were shorter than 7 amino acids were discarded. Similarity between CDR3 sequences was evaluated in R version 3.6.1 using Levenshtein distances (stringdist) and unrooted phylogenetic trees (ape). Starting from the raw public reads, TCRdb applied fastp trimming at Q25, assembled clones with MiXCR and retained in-frame beta chains. Rows are combined by CDR3 protein, so each entry shows the most common genes and DNA. TCRdb's processing, not the authors', yielded these V and J calls. The sample data list approximately 29,000 distinct CDR3 sequences, and roughly 50% of these were observed just once. Over 4.5% of the sample rests with the top ten. The germline V gene yields SGHAT for CDR1 and FQNNGV for CDR2. From the cysteine up to the phenylalanine, the CDR3 has a length of 14 residues. Only CDR3 DNA is held: 42 bases, read in frame from base 1. Trimmed from V: 4 bases; trimmed from J: 7 bases; junction bases lacking a gene match: 4.

Study-wide findings and limitations: Among convalescent patients, a median roughly 90% of the SARS-CoV-2-reactive clones seen after vaccination appeared only after vaccination, which suggests priming specific to the vaccine. Only a relatively small number of convalescent patients were included in the study, and early timepoints following natural infection were not analyzed. Although the median number of SARS-CoV-2-reactive clonotypes went up from roughly 19 after infection to 38 after vaccination, the increase was not significant. In convalescent patients, nearly all vaccine-specific clones (304 of 307) were found to be mono-reactive for SARS-CoV-2 spike rather than cross-reactive with common cold coronaviruses.

The time point label for this specimen denotes: late sampling 161 to 241 days after vaccination in a few convalescent patients. The convalescent patients' positive SARS-CoV-2 PCR tests were from March to December 2020, which was before the Alpha, Beta and Delta variants emerged in the United States. Ficoll-Paque Plus gradient centrifugation was used to isolate PBMCs from whole blood, and the isolated PBMCs were then either used fresh or cryopreserved at -140C. Sequenced here: CD4+ T cells from blood, sampled about 7 months after SARS-CoV-2 vaccination. The chain joins TRBV11-2 to TRBJ2-1; 10 central bases correspond to TRBD1. This clonotype originated in a human donor who had recovered from COVID-19. The CDR3 region has the sequence CASSSRTGGNEQFF. The DNA sequence follows: TGTGCCAGCAGCTCACGGACAGGGGGGAATGAGCAGTTCTTC.